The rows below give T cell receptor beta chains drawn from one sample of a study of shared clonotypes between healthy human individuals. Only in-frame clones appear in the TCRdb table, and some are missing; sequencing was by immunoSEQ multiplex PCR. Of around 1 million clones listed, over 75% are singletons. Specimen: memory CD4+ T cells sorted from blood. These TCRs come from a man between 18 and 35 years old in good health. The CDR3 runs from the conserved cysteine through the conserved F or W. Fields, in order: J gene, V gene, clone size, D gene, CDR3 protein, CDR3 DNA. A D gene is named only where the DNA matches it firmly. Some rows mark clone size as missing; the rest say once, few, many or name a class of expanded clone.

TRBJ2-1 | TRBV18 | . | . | CASSPLWEKYNEQFF | TGTGCCAGCTCACCGTTGTGGGAAAAGTACAATGAGCAGTTCTTC
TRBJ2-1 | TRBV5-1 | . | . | CASSFGGAGSNEQFF | TGCGCCAGCAGCTTCGGCGGGGCGGGAAGCAATGAGCAGTTCTTC
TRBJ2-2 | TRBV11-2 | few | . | CASSIEPGSNTGELFF | TGTGCCAGCAGCATAGAACCGGGGTCGAACACCGGGGAGCTGTTTTTT
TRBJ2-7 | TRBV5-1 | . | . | CASSLVPGSGEQYF | TGCGCCAGCAGCTTGGTTCCAGGGAGCGGGGAGCAGTACTTC
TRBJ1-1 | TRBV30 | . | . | CAWSVPPAGRNTEAFF | TGTGCCTGGAGTGTACCCCCGGCAGGGAGGAACACTGAAGCTTTCTTT
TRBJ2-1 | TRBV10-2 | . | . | CASRDPGTTNEQFF | TGCGCCAGCAGGGACCCCGGGACCACGAATGAGCAGTTCTTC
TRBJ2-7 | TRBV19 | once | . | CASKLREDLTYEQYF | TGTGCCAGTAAATTAAGGGAGGACTTAACCTACGAGCAGTACTTC
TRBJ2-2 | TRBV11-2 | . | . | CASSPRDGFTGELFF | TGTGCCAGCAGCCCACGGGACGGATTCACCGGGGAGCTGTTTTTT
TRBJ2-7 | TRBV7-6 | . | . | CASSPSPGSYEQYF | TGTGCCAGCAGCCCAAGCCCAGGCTCGTACGAGCAGTACTTC
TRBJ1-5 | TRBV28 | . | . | CASTWVMDQPQHF | TGTGCCAGCACTTGGGTAATGGATCAGCCCCAGCATTTT
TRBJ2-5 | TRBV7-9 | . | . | CASSLGGVETQYF | TGTGCCAGCAGCTTAGGGGGAGTGGAGACCCAGTACTTC
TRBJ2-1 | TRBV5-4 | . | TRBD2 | CASSLTSGRAGYNEQFF | TGTGCCAGCAGCTTAACTAGCGGGAGGGCTGGCTACAATGAGCAGTTCTTC
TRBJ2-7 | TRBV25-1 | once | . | CASSDMAYEQYF | TGTGCCAGCAGTGATATGGCCTACGAGCAGTACTTC
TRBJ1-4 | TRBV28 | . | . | CASSGGLANEKLFF | TGTGCCAGCAGTGGGGGTCTAGCTAATGAAAAACTGTTTTTT
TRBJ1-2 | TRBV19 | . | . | CASSAQGRIGYTF | TGTGCCAGTAGCGCTCAGGGTCGGATAGGCTACACCTTC
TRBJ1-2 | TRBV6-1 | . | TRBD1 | CASTRTGAGYTF | TGTGCCAGCACCAGGACAGGGGCTGGCTACACCTTC
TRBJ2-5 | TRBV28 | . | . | CASSLSVGGQETQYF | TGTGCCAGCAGTTTATCAGTTGGGGGCCAAGAGACCCAGTACTTC
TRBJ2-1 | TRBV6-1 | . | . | CASSDFGKRLDNEQFF | TGTGCCAGCAGTGATTTTGGGAAGAGACTGGACAATGAGCAGTTCTTC
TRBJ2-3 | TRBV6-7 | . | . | CASSSTHPPGLCMDTQYF | TGTGCCAGCAGTTCTACACACCCGCCAGGGTTGTGTATGGATACGCAGTATTTT
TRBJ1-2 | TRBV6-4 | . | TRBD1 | CASSDSPTGKLGYGYTF | TGTGCCAGCAGTGATTCACCGACAGGGAAGTTAGGCTATGGCTACACCTTC
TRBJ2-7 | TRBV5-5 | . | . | CASSLGVTGPYF | TGTGCCAGCAGCTTGGGAGTTACAGGGCCGTACTTC
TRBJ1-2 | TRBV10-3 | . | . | CAISESGAAEDGYTF | TGTGCCATCAGTGAGTCTGGGGCAGCTGAAGATGGCTACACCTTC
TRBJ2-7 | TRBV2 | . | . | CASIAGKPPFEQYF | TGTGCCAGCATCGCGGGGAAACCGCCCTTCGAGCAGTACTTC
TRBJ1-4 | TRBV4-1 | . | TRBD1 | CASSLGQGAGGFEKLFF | TGCGCCAGCAGCCTAGGACAGGGGGCCGGAGGTTTTGAAAAACTGTTTTTT
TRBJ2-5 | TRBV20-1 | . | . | CSATWEETQYF | TGCAGTGCTACGTGGGAAGAGACCCAGTACTTC
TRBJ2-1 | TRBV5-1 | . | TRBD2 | CASSALAGGGNEQFF | TGCGCCAGCAGCGCGCTAGCGGGAGGAGGGAATGAGCAGTTCTTC
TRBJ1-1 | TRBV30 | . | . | CAWSVHRRPEAFF | TGTGCCTGGAGTGTACACCGCCGTCCTGAAGCTTTCTTT
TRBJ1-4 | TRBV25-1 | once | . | CASSESGGTNEKLFF | TGTGCCAGCAGTGAATCCGGGGGTACTAATGAAAAACTGTTTTTT
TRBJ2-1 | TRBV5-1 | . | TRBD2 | CASSLAGGRAGDEQFF | TGCGCCAGCAGCTTGGCGGGCGGGAGGGCCGGGGATGAGCAGTTCTTC
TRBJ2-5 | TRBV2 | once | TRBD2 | CASSGETSSQETQYF | TGTGCCAGCAGTGGAGAGACTAGCTCCCAAGAGACCCAGTACTTC
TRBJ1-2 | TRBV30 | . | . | CAWDRQAGTNYGYTF | TGTGCCTGGGACCGACAGGCAGGGACTAACTATGGCTACACCTTC
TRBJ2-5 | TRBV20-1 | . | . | CSATEETQYF | TGCAGTGCTACCGAGGAGACCCAGTACTTC
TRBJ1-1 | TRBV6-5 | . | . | CASSYLTSGTEAFF | TGTGCCAGCAGTTATCTCACATCAGGCACTGAAGCTTTCTTT
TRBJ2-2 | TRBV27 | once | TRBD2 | CASSRGGGRAETGELFF | TGTGCCAGCAGTCGCGGCGGCGGGAGGGCCGAAACCGGGGAGCTGTTTTTT
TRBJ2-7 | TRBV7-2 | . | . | CASSLQAGLPYEQYF | TGTGCCAGCAGCTTACAGGCGGGGTTGCCCTACGAGCAGTACTTC
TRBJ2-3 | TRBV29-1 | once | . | CSVGLQGPTDTQYF | TGCAGCGTTGGCTTACAGGGCCCCACAGATACGCAGTATTTT
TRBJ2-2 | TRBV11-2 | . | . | CASSLGTKNTGELFF | TGTGCCAGCAGCTTAGGGACAAAGAACACCGGGGAGCTGTTTTTT
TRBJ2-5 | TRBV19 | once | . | CASRQSGEGETQYF | TGTGCCAGTAGACAGTCTGGGGAAGGGGAGACCCAGTACTTC
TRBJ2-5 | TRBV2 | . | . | CASTPRFSETQYF | TGTGCCAGCACCCCCCGGTTCTCAGAGACCCAGTACTTC
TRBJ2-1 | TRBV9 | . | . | CASSPSDSHNGQFF | TGTGCCAGCAGCCCTTCGGACTCTCACAATGGGCAGTTCTTC
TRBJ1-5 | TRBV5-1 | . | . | CASSPSGDQPQHF | TGCGCCAGCAGCCCCAGCGGGGATCAGCCCCAGCATTTT
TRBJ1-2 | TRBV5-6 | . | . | CASSLRSYNYGYTF | TGTGCCAGCAGCTTGAGGAGTTACAACTATGGCTACACCTTC
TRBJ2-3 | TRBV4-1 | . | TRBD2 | CASSQELASDTQYF | TGCGCCAGCAGCCAAGAACTAGCGTCAGATACGCAGTATTTT
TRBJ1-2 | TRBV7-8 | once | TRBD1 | CASSLVRTGVGYTF | TGTGCCAGCAGCTTAGTGAGGACAGGGGTGGGCTACACCTTC
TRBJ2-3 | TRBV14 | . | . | CASSRHSSGTDTQYF | TGTGCCAGCAGCCGACACTCCTCAGGCACAGATACGCAGTATTTT
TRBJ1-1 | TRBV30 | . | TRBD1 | CAWSEKVRGLTEAFF | TGTGCCTGGAGTGAAAAGGTTAGGGGGCTCACTGAAGCTTTCTTT
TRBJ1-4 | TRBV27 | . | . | CASSPIGSLGEKLFF | TGTGCCAGCAGCCCGATCGGAAGTCTGGGGGAAAAACTGTTTTTT
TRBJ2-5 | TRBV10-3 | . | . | CAIRSVEGTQSTQYF | TGTGCCATCAGGTCCGTGGAGGGCACCCAATCGACCCAGTACTTC
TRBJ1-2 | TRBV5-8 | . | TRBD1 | CATIPTVSWTGPYTF | TGTGCCACCATTCCAACAGTTTCTTGGACAGGTCCCTACACCTTC
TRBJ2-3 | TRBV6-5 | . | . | CASSSSLLGGDTQYF | TGTGCCAGCAGTTCTTCCCTGCTAGGCGGAGATACGCAGTATTTT
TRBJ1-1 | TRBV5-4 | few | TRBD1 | CASSWTGRTEAFF | TGTGCCAGCAGCTGGACAGGAAGAACTGAAGCTTTCTTT